These 32 T cell receptor beta chains originate from one sample sequenced in a study of response to subunit inactivated influenza vaccine. TCRdb reprocessed the RT-PCR reads via MiXCR and lists one record per CDR3 protein. The sample contains about 170,000 distinct CDR3 sequences, about 12% of which appear only once. This sample was also put to use in a study of T cells expressing NK-cell markers. This second study says: UMI-tagged 5'RACE template switching yielded the TCR beta cDNA.

The material sequenced was CD8+ T cells sorted from PBMCs, taken approximately 12 days after vaccination. The receptors here all came from a man aged 45 to 65 who received an inactivated influenza vaccine.

DNA for the CDR3: TGTGCCAGCAGTTTGGAGGTCGGGAACACTGAAGCTTTCTTT. Encoded protein: CASSLEVGNTEAFF. The chain links TRBV12-3 or TRBV12-4 to TRBJ1-1; D remains ambiguous. CDR3 length: 14 amino acids. Trimming cost V 3 bases and J 1 base, with 9 bases left between them.

The chain has TRBV5-5 and TRBJ1-1; D uncertain. CDR1 and CDR2 from the germline V gene are SGHKS and YYEKEE (reference sequence). CDR3 size: 11 residues. V lost 4 bases and J 7 bases, leaving 8 bases between the germline ends. The CDR3 nucleotides are TGTGCCAGCAGCCTCGGGATTGAAGCTTTCTTT. It is translated as CASSLGIEAFF.

The chain links TRBV5-1 to TRBJ2-7; TRBD1 matches at 8 bases. The CDR3 loop spans 15 amino acids. The V gene's germline CDR1 is SGHRS and CDR2 YFSETQ. V lost 4 bases to trimming and J lost 6 bases; unmatched junction nucleotides: 12. CDR3 protein: CASSLTSPTGAEQYF. In DNA form, the CDR3 reads TGCGCCAGCAGCCTAACGAGTCCGACAGGGGCCGAGCAGTACTTC.

This clonotype was recorded a few times. This chain connects TRBV7-9 to TRBJ2-7, with a tentative D call TRBD2 (5 bases). The V end lost 1 base, the J end lost 2 bases, and 9 bases lay between the germline ends. The CDR3 runs 14 residues. CDR1 SEHNR and CDR2 FQNEAQ come from the germline V gene (reference sequence). CDR3 loop: CASSLGVGAYEQYF. DNA of the CDR3: TGTGCCAGCAGCTTAGGAGTGGGAGCCTACGAGCAGTACTTC.

This clonotype was observed at least ten times. The chain carries TRBV2 and TRBJ1-2; weak D call: TRBD1 (6 bases). CDR3 size: 13 residues. V shed 6 bases and J shed 1 base, with 9 bases lying between them. Germline V gene lookup returns CDR1 SNHLY and CDR2 FYNNEI. CDR3 DNA sequence: TGTGCCAGCAGAAACAGGGTTAACTATGGCTACACCTTC. The encoded protein is CASRNRVNYGYTF.

To note about this clonotype: A much bigger clone sits one base away, suggesting this may be a read error. The chain carries TRBV5-6 and TRBJ2-1, with TRBD1 matching over 7 bases. CDR1 is SGHDT and CDR2 is YYEEEE in the germline V gene. The CDR3 sequence is 15 residues long. CDR3 protein: CASSSGQVYYNVQFF. The CDR3 bases are TGTGCCAGCAGCTCTGGACAGGTATACTACAATGTGCAGTTCTTC.

The sample holds a few counts of this clonotype. The chain couples TRBV3-1 to TRBJ2-7; 8 bases line up with TRBD1. This CDR3 has 14 amino acids. Germline V gene lookup returns CDR1 LGHDT and CDR2 YNNKEL (reference sequence). Trimming cost V 4 bases and J 5 bases; bases outside gene matches: 7. CDR3 in amino acids: CASSRRQGFHEQYF. The CDR3 nucleotides read TGTGCCAGCAGCCGAAGACAGGGGTTCCACGAGCAGTACTTC.

This clonotype was seen a few times. The J gene is TRBJ2-1, the V gene TRBV5-6, with 14 nucleotides matching TRBD2. CDR3 size: 17 residues. The germline V gene encodes CDR1 SGHDT and CDR2 YYEEEE. V was pared by 3 bases and J by 4 bases, with 6 bases of the junction left unmatched. CDR3 sequence reads: CASSWGGLAGVYNEQFF. CDR3 nucleotides: TGTGCCAGCAGCTGGGGGGGACTAGCGGGGGTTTACAATGAGCAGTTCTTC. Full variable domain (rest looked up from reference TRBV5-6 and TRBJ2-1): DAGVTQSPTHLIKTRGQQVTLRCSPKSGHDTVSWYQQALGQGPQFIFQYYEEEERQRGNFPDRFSGHQFPNYSSELNVNALLLGDSALYLCASSWGGLAGVYNEQFFGPGTRLTVL.

In its sample, this clonotype was seen a few times. The CDR3 coding sequence is TGCAGCGTTGAACCTGGGCGGGTAGAGGCAGATACGCAGTATTTT. Protein sequence: CSVEPGRVEADTQYF. The chain joins TRBV29-1 to TRBJ2-3; D is possibly TRBD2 (5 bases). The V gene lost 2 bases and the J gene lost 4 bases, with 16 bases spanning the gap. The CDR3 runs 15 residues. CDR1 is SQVTM, CDR2 ANQGSEA, per germline.

This clonotype was detected only a few times. The chain employs TRBV10-3 and TRBJ1-2; D is unclear. This CDR3 contains 14 residues. Trimming shortened V by 11 bases and J by 3 bases, and 19 bases separated the two germline ends. Germline loops: CDR1 ENHRY, CDR2 SYGVKD. DNA of the CDR3: TGTGCCCCTTGGACGGCCGACGGGGACTATGGCTACACCTTC. The encoded protein is CAPWTADGDYGYTF.

Only a few counts were recorded for this clonotype. V is TRBV10-3 and J is TRBJ2-7, with D perhaps being TRBD1 or TRBD2 (5 bases each). Germline V gives CDR1 ENHRY, CDR2 SYGVKD. CDR3 length: 13 amino acids. Trimming cost V 6 bases and J 5 bases, with 14 bases left between them. CDR3 sequence (DNA): TGTGCCATCAGGGGGGTTGGAAACAACGAGCAGTACTTC. Translating it yields CAIRGVGNNEQYF.

This clonotype has a handful of counts. V gene TRBV12-3 or TRBV12-4 combines with J gene TRBJ1-5; tentatively, D is TRBD1 (5 bases). V was trimmed by 5 bases and J by 0 bases, leaving 8 bases between them. The CDR3 contains 14 residues. In nucleotides, the CDR3 is TGTGCCAGCAGTGGGGGGTATAGCAATCAGCCCCAGCATTTT. This sequence encodes CASSGGYSNQPQHF.

The chain couples TRBV7-8 to TRBJ2-7; 8 bases match TRBD1. This CDR3 contains 15 residues. Looked up from germline, CDR1 is SGHVS and CDR2 is FQNEAQ. The junction had 5 bases not matched to a gene; V was cut back by 0 bases and J by 4 bases. DNA of the CDR3: TGTGCCAGCAGCTTAGCAGGCGGACAGGGTTACGAGCAGTACTTC. This gives the protein CASSLAGGQGYEQYF. The entire variable domain, with the rest obtained from reference TRBV7-8 and TRBJ2-7, is as follows: GAGVSQSPRYKVAKRGQDVALRCDPISGHVSLFWYQQALGQGPEFLTYFQNEAQLDKSGLPSDRFFAERPEGSVSTLKIQRTQQEDSAVYLCASSLAGGQGYEQYFGPGTRLTVT.

This clonotype was found a few times. The chain carries TRBV7-8 and TRBJ2-3; D remains ambiguous. The CDR3 runs 12 residues. The V end lost 7 bases, the J end lost 6 bases, and 11 bases lay between the germline ends. Germline V gene sequence: CDR1 SGHVS, CDR2 FQNEAQ. The CDR3 protein is CASTYDLDTQYF. The CDR3 nucleotides are TGTGCCAGCACCTATGACCTTGATACGCAGTATTTT.

This clonotype was seen a handful of times. The CDR3 region is CASSLGQGWNTEAFF. CDR3 nucleotides: TGTGCCAGCAGCCTGGGACAGGGGTGGAACACTGAAGCTTTCTTT. The V call is TRBV7-6, the J call TRBJ1-1; 10 bases are a match to TRBD1. The germline gives CDR1 SGHVS, CDR2 FNYEAQ. The CDR3 covers 15 residues. The trim removed 5 bases at V and 1 base at J, leaving 4 bases unmatched.

This clonotype was detected ten times or more. The chain links TRBV29-1 to TRBJ2-3; 7 bases fit TRBD2. Germline loops: CDR1 SQVTM, CDR2 ANQGSEA. The ends lost 3 bases at V and 5 bases at J; junction bases unmatched: 8. There are 14 residues in the CDR3. The CDR3 loop reads CSVEMGGYEDTQYF. DNA of the CDR3: TGCAGCGTTGAGATGGGAGGGTATGAAGATACGCAGTATTTT.

The chain combines TRBV3-1 with TRBJ1-1; no reliable D call. CDR1 is LGHDT and CDR2 is YNNKEL in the germline V gene (reference sequence). Trimming cost V 0 bases and J 0 bases, with 8 bases left between them. The CDR3 covers 15 residues. The CDR3 reads CASSQDYPLNTEAFF. The CDR3 DNA follows: TGTGCCAGCAGCCAAGACTATCCCCTGAACACTGAAGCTTTCTTT.

This clonotype was picked up a small number of times. CDR3: CASSSGGGSHEKLFF. CDR3 coding DNA: TGTGCCAGCAGCTCAGGGGGGGGATCCCATGAAAAACTGTTTTTT. The V call is TRBV9, the J call TRBJ1-4, with TRBD1 matching 7 bases. The trim removed 4 bases at V and 6 bases at J, leaving 9 bases unmatched. Germline V gene data show CDR1 as SGDLS and CDR2 as YYNGEE. This CDR3 region has 15 residues.

This clonotype was seen a few times. The gene calls are TRBV12-3 or TRBV12-4 and TRBJ2-5; D is perhaps TRBD2 (7 bases). Trimming cost V 3 bases and J 2 bases, with 13 bases left between them. The CDR3 is 15 amino acids. CDR3 in amino acids: CASSFRGGGQETQYF. CDR3 DNA sequence: TGTGCCAGCAGTTTTCGCGGGGGCGGACAAGAGACCCAGTACTTC.

J is TRBJ2-7 and V is TRBV29-1; D is unresolved. The CDR3 runs 12 residues. CDR1 is SQVTM, CDR2 ANQGSEA, per germline. V was trimmed by 7 bases and J by 3 bases, leaving 13 bases between them. CDR3 nucleotide sequence: TGCAGCGCTTCTGACCCTTTCTACGAGCAGTACTTC. This translates into CSASDPFYEQYF.

Only a few counts were recorded for this clonotype. The chain recombines TRBV6-6 with TRBJ1-1; D is unresolved. V was clipped by 5 bases and J by 6 bases, with 13 bases between them. The germline V gene has CDR1 MNHNY and CDR2 SVGAGI (reference sequence). This CDR3 region has 13 residues. The CDR3 DNA reads as TGTGCCAGCAGTACGGGCGAAATGGCTGAAGCTTTCTTT. This gives the protein CASSTGEMAEAFF.

This clonotype has more than one count but fewer than ten. The chain recombines TRBV27 with TRBJ2-5; a possible D gene is TRBD2 (6 bases). This CDR3 contains 15 residues. CDR1 and CDR2 from the germline V gene are MNHEY and SMNVEV (reference sequence). V was clipped by 5 bases and J by 5 bases, with 18 bases between them. In DNA form, the CDR3 reads TGTGCCAGCAGTCCGTTGCGGGATGAGAGGGAGACCCAGTACTTC. It specifies CASSPLRDERETQYF.

This clonotype appeared a few times. The chain carries TRBV5-6 and TRBJ2-5; 8 nucleotides line up with TRBD1. V lost 4 bases and J lost 5; bases outside the gene matches: 10. The CDR3 loop spans 15 amino acids. Germline V gene sequence: CDR1 SGHDT, CDR2 YYEEEE. The CDR3 spells CASSIGTGWWETQYF. The DNA of the CDR3 is TGTGCCAGCAGCATAGGGACAGGTTGGTGGGAGACCCAGTACTTC.

This clonotype was seen only a few times. The V call is TRBV12-3 or TRBV12-4, the J call TRBJ1-1; 10 bases align to TRBD1. There are 13 residues in the CDR3. V lost 6 bases and J lost 8; bases outside the gene matches: 6. The CDR3 DNA reads TGTGCCAGCAGGACAGGGGGCGGAGAAGAAGCTTTCTTT. Amino acids: CASRTGGGEEAFF.

A few counts support this clonotype. V and J are TRBV4-3 and TRBJ1-1, with 10 bases that match TRBD1. With 3 bases clipped from V and 7 bases from J, the junction kept 8 bases outside the gene matches. The V gene's germline CDR1 is LGHNA and CDR2 YSLEER. This CDR3 is built from 15 residues. The CDR3 sequence: CASSQRTGGRSEAFF. The CDR3, as DNA: TGCGCCAGCAGCCAGCGGACAGGGGGTAGGAGTGAAGCTTTCTTT.

V usage is TRBV28 and J usage is TRBJ2-2; D is possibly TRBD1 (6 bases). There are 17 residues in the CDR3. The V end was cut by 5 bases, the J end by 2 bases, with 18 bases between. Germline V lookup: CDR1 MDHEN, CDR2 SYDVKM. The CDR3, as DNA: TGTGCCAGCAGTCAAAACCCAGGGGTTTATAACACCGGGGAGCTGTTTTTT. It is translated as CASSQNPGVYNTGELFF.

CDR3 nucleotides: TGTGCCAGCAGCTTAGGGTCAGGACGCGAGCAGTACTTC. Translating gives CASSLGSGREQYF. The chain has TRBV7-2 and TRBJ2-7; D not certain. V was cut by 1 base and J by 6 bases, with 10 bases left in between. CDR1 SGHTA and CDR2 FQGNSA come from the germline V gene. The CDR3 covers 13 residues.

This clonotype has only a few counts. V gene TRBV6-2 or TRBV6-3 combines with J gene TRBJ1-1; tentatively, D is TRBD1 (5 bases). Germline V gene data show CDR1 as MNHEY and CDR2 as SVGEGT. Trimming cost V 2 bases and J 1 base, with 8 bases left between them. CDR3 length equals 14 residues. In nucleotides, the CDR3 is TGTGCCAGCAGTTACGCCGGGACGAACACTGAAGCTTTCTTT. Translated: CASSYAGTNTEAFF.

This clonotype was seen more than once but under ten times. This chain joins TRBV11-2 and TRBJ2-7, with a tentative D call TRBD2 (7 bases). The CDR3 extends over 16 amino acids. Germline V gene sequence: CDR1 SGHAT, CDR2 FQNNGV. Between the trimmed V and J ends, which lost 4 bases and 0 bases, there was a span of 16 bases. CDR3 region: CASSWGGGLSSYEQYF. The CDR3 coding sequence is TGTGCCAGCAGCTGGGGCGGGGGCCTAAGCTCCTACGAGCAGTACTTC.

The V and J genes are TRBV29-1 and TRBJ2-3, with D perhaps TRBD2 (6 bases). The CDR3 runs to 12 residues. V was pared by 8 bases and J by 5 bases, with 14 bases between. Germline loops: CDR1 SQVTM, CDR2 ANQGSEA. The CDR3 DNA follows: TGCAGCTCCTACCCGGGGGTAGATACGCAGTATTTT. Amino acids: CSSYPGVDTQYF.

This clonotype has at least ten counts. The V and J genes are TRBV28 and TRBJ2-5, with 8 bases fitting TRBD1. In germline, CDR1 is MDHEN, CDR2 SYDVKM. The CDR3 is 19 residues long. V trimming: 4 bases; J trimming: 0 bases; junction bases outside the gene matches: 16. The CDR3 here is CASSYYWTGTGSDQETQYF. The CDR3 region has the DNA TGTGCCAGCAGTTACTACTGGACCGGGACAGGCTCCGACCAAGAGACCCAGTACTTC.

The chain couples TRBV12-3 or TRBV12-4 to TRBJ2-4; the D gene could be TRBD1 or TRBD2 (6 bases each). The CDR3 extends over 16 amino acids. Trimming shortened V by 1 base and J by 2 bases, and 12 bases separated the two germline ends. The CDR3 DNA reads TGTGCCAGCAGTTTAGTGGTAGGGGGGTCCAAAAACATTCAGTACTTC. It encodes CASSLVVGGSKNIQYF.